This entry lists 31 T cell receptor beta chains sequenced from one sample in a study of chemoradiotherapy in HPV16-positive cancers. Measured with immunoSEQ multiplex PCR; TCRdb has only the in-frame clones, and not every one. Of several thousand clones in the sample, around four fifths were seen once. The source was tumor tissue, collected from a patient who underwent chemoradiotherapy. All receptors derive from a human donor with HPV-associated anogenital cancer.

This clone was counted a few times. The CDR3 sequence: CASSVDGGRNEQFF. The CDR3 nucleotides are TGTGCCAGCAGCGTAGATGGGGGTCGGAATGAGCAGTTCTTC. The V and J genes are TRBV9 and TRBJ2-1; D is possibly TRBD1 or TRBD2 (5 bases each). Between the trimmed V and J ends, which lost 0 bases and 7 bases, there was a span of 11 bases. Germline V lookup: CDR1 SGDLS, CDR2 YYNGEE. CDR3 length: 14 residues.

This sequence joins TRBV7-9 and TRBJ2-4, with a weak D call TRBD2 (6 bases). The CDR3 runs 15 residues. Germline V gives CDR1 SEHNR, CDR2 FQNEAQ (reference sequence). The V end was cut by 3 bases, the J end by 0 bases, with 9 bases between. DNA of the CDR3: TGTGCCAGCAGCTTCGGGGGTCTAGCCAAAAACATTCAGTACTTC. Its protein is CASSFGGLAKNIQYF.

The chain recombines TRBV7-9 with TRBJ2-4; 8 bases align to TRBD1. Trimming cost V 6 bases and J 3 bases; bases outside gene matches: 10. Germline V gene data show CDR1 as SEHNR and CDR2 as FQNEAQ (reference sequence). CDR3 length: 16 amino acids. The CDR3 DNA is TGTGCCAGCAGATCCGACGGACAGGGATTCAAAAACATTCAGTACTTC. Translating it yields CASRSDGQGFKNIQYF.

The V and J genes are TRBV15 and TRBJ1-2; D not certain. The CDR3 sequence is 14 residues long. V lost 0 bases, J lost 4 bases, and 9 bases lay in between. Germline V gene sequence: CDR1 LNHNV, CDR2 YYDKDF (reference sequence). CDR3 protein: CATSRDKVSYGYTF. The CDR3 DNA is TGTGCCACCAGCAGAGACAAAGTGAGCTATGGCTACACCTTC.

This sequence joins TRBV9 and TRBJ2-4, with TRBD1 matching 8 bases. The CDR3 length is 20 residues. With V trimmed by 4 bases and J by 8 bases, 26 bases remained unmatched. Germline CDR1 and CDR2: SGDLS and YYNGEE. The CDR3 sequence: CASSPTSGNRGSVRRDIQYF. CDR3 in DNA: TGTGCCAGCAGCCCAACCTCGGGGAACAGGGGGTCGGTCCGGAGGGACATTCAGTACTTC.

This clone was recorded a few times. V usage is TRBV5-6 and J usage is TRBJ2-2; D call uncertain. V dropped 2 bases and J dropped 0 bases, with 11 bases sitting between them. Germline V CDR1 and CDR2: SGHDT, YYEEEE. This CDR3 comprises 16 residues. The CDR3: CASSLLAGSNTGELFF. In DNA, the CDR3 is TGTGCCAGCAGCTTATTGGCAGGATCGAACACCGGGGAGCTGTTTTTT.

V usage is TRBV4-2 and J usage is TRBJ2-5; 10 bases are shared with TRBD2. Looked up from germline, CDR1 is LGHNA and CDR2 is YNFKEQ. This CDR3 is built from 16 residues. V lost 4 bases, J lost 2 bases, and 7 bases stayed unmatched. DNA for the CDR3: TGTGCCAGCAGCCCTAGGACTAGCGGTCCTCAAGAGACCCAGTACTTC. Residues: CASSPRTSGPQETQYF.

This chain links TRBV4-1 with TRBJ2-3, with TRBD1 identical over 8 bases. The ends lost 4 bases at V and 0 bases at J; junction bases unmatched: 6. This CDR3 comprises 16 residues. CDR1 and CDR2 from the germline V gene are MGHRA and YSYEKL. The CDR3, as DNA: TGCGCCAGCAGCCGAGGGACAGGCGAGAGCACAGATACGCAGTATTTT. Its translation is CASSRGTGESTDTQYF.

CDR3 sequence: CASSLVAGAYEQYF. The DNA for the CDR3 is TGTGCCAGCAGCTTAGTTGCCGGAGCCTACGAGCAGTACTTC. The chain links TRBV7-9 to TRBJ2-7; D not resolved. CDR3 size: 14 residues. V was shortened by 1 base and J by 2 bases, with 9 bases between the two germline ends. Germline assignment: CDR1 SEHNR and CDR2 FQNEAQ (reference sequence).

Turning to this clone: Other nucleotide sequences from this sample produce the same CDR3. The chain employs TRBV25-1 and TRBJ2-5, with D perhaps matching TRBD2 (5 bases). The CDR3 totals 14 residues. Per germline, CDR1 MGHDK and CDR2 SYGVNS. V lost 2 bases and J lost 0, with 7 bases in between. The CDR3 DNA sequence: TGTGCCAGCAGTGAACGAGGGCACCAAGAGACCCAGTACTTC. This codes for CASSERGHQETQYF. The full variable domain, its missing parts supplied by reference TRBV25-1 and TRBJ2-5, is EADIYQTPRYLVIGTGKKITLECSQTMGHDKMYWYQQDPGMELHLIHYSYGVNSTEKGDLSSESTVSRIRTEHFPLTLESARPSHTSQYLCASSERGHQETQYFGPGTRLLVL.

The chain uses TRBV4-2 and TRBJ2-3, with 11 bases aligning to TRBD2. The CDR3 has 16 amino acids. Trimming removed 4 bases from V and 6 bases from J; junction bases left unmatched: 9. The germline gives CDR1 LGHNA, CDR2 YNFKEQ. The CDR3 loop reads CASSPGSSGGADTQYF. CDR3 nucleotide sequence: TGTGCCAGCAGCCCAGGAAGTAGCGGGGGGGCCGATACGCAGTATTTT.

The V call is TRBV5-6, the J call TRBJ2-7; no clear D. The CDR3 loop spans 14 amino acids. Trimming took off 0 bases at V and 3 bases at J, with 10 bases between the two ends. Germline assignment: CDR1 SGHDT and CDR2 YYEEEE. The CDR3 bases are TGTGCCAGCAGCTTGGGCAGCCCAGGCTACGAGCAGTACTTC. Translating it yields CASSLGSPGYEQYF.

J is TRBJ2-2 and V is TRBV9, with 7 bases identical to TRBD1. This CDR3 is built from 16 residues. The V and J ends lost 4 bases and 4 bases, in that order; junction bases with no gene match: 10. Germline loops: CDR1 SGDLS, CDR2 YYNGEE. The CDR3 sequence is CASSSRTGTFTGELFF. CDR3 DNA sequence: TGTGCCAGCAGCTCAAGGACAGGCACCTTCACCGGGGAGCTGTTTTTT.

The rearrangement joins TRBV6-1 to TRBJ2-6; TRBD1 matches 10 bases. The germline V gene encodes CDR1 MNHNS and CDR2 SASEGT. J gave up 0 bases and V 8 bases, and 1 base lay outside the gene matches. The CDR3 runs to 15 residues. In DNA, the CDR3 is TGTGCCAGCCGGGACAGGGGCTCTGGGGCCAACGTCCTGACTTTC. This codes for CASRDRGSGANVLTF.

This sequence joins TRBV18 and TRBJ2-2, with D maybe TRBD1 (6 bases). Trimming shortened V by 2 bases and J by 4 bases, and 11 bases separated the two germline ends. This CDR3 comprises 15 residues. From germline, CDR1 is KGHSH and CDR2 LQKENI. Here the CDR3 DNA reads TGTGCCAGCTCACCAGTAACAGGGAGCACCGGGGAGCTGTTTTTT. Amino acids: CASSPVTGSTGELFF.

The genes are TRBV11-3 and TRBJ1-1; TRBD1 matches at 7 bases. This CDR3 contains 15 residues. Looked up from germline, CDR1 is SGHNT and CDR2 is YENEEA. The V and J ends lost 1 base and 1 base, in that order; junction bases with no gene match: 3. The CDR3 is CASSLGHRGNTEAFF. The CDR3 region has the DNA TGTGCCAGCAGCTTAGGGCACAGGGGGAACACTGAAGCTTTCTTT. The complete variable domain, with remaining parts taken from reference TRBV11-3 and TRBJ1-1, reads EAGVVQSPRYKIIEKKQPVAFWCNPISGHNTLYWYLQNLGQGPELLIRYENEEAVDDSQLPKDRFSAERLKGVDSTLKIQPAELGDSAVYLCASSLGHRGNTEAFFGQGTRLTVV.

The chain couples TRBV7-3 to TRBJ2-2, with D perhaps given as TRBD1 or TRBD2 (6 bases each). V was clipped by 6 bases and J by 5 bases, with 16 bases between them. Germline V gene sequence: CDR1 SGHTA, CDR2 FQGTGA. This CDR3 has 15 amino acids. The CDR3 sequence: CASSWGAPGTGELFF. The CDR3 DNA is TGTGCCAGCAGTTGGGGGGCCCCAGGAACCGGGGAGCTGTTTTTT.

The gene calls are TRBV5-4 and TRBJ1-2; a possible D gene is TRBD1 (6 bases). The germline V gene has CDR1 SGHNT and CDR2 YYREEE (reference sequence). Deletions cut 4 bases from V and 6 bases from J, with 16 bases between. The CDR3 is made up of 14 amino acids. DNA for the CDR3: TGTGCCAGCAGCCCGAAACAGGGCAGGCATGGCTACACCTTC. Translated, it gives CASSPKQGRHGYTF.

CDR3 protein: CATSRGTSGATDTQYF. CDR3 DNA: TGTGCCACCAGCAGAGGGACTAGCGGAGCCACAGATACGCAGTATTTT. V usage is TRBV15 and J usage is TRBJ2-3; 10 nucleotides agree with TRBD2. V lost 1 base, J lost 2 bases, and 3 bases stayed unmatched. CDR3 size: 16 residues. CDR1 is LNHNV and CDR2 is YYDKDF in the germline V gene (reference sequence). The full variable domain, its missing parts supplied by reference TRBV15 and TRBJ2-3, is DAMVIQNPRYQVTQFGKPVTLSCSQTLNHNVMYWYQQKSSQAPKLLFHYYDKDFNNEADTPDNFQSRRPNTSFCFLDIRSPGLGDTAMYLCATSRGTSGATDTQYFGPGTRLTVL.

V is TRBV11-3 and J is TRBJ2-1; TRBD2 might be the D (5 bases). Germline CDR1 SGHNT, CDR2 YENEEA. The V end lost 5 bases, the J end lost 9 bases, and 14 bases lay between the germline ends. This CDR3 contains 13 residues. CDR3 DNA sequence: TGTGCCAGCAGCCTCGAGGGTAAGAGTGAGCAGTTCTTC. As protein: CASSLEGKSEQFF.

The rearrangement uses TRBV2 and TRBJ2-2; D is perhaps TRBD2 (5 bases). Germline CDR1 and CDR2: SNHLY and FYNNEI. This CDR3 region has 15 residues. Trimming left V 8 bases short and J 1 base short, with 14 bases between. Here the CDR3 DNA reads TGTGCCAGCGGAGAAGCGGCTGTGAACACCGGGGAGCTGTTTTTT. This sequence encodes CASGEAAVNTGELFF.

The chain links TRBV9 to TRBJ2-2; TRBD1 matches 8 bases. The CDR3 extends over 14 amino acids. The germline V gene encodes CDR1 SGDLS and CDR2 YYNGEE. The J segment lost 6 bases and the V segment lost 4 bases, leaving 5 bases of the junction unmatched. CDR3 amino acids: CASSIGQGAGELFF. The CDR3 nucleotides read TGTGCCAGCAGCATCGGACAGGGAGCCGGGGAGCTGTTTTTT. The whole variable domain, remainder taken from reference TRBV9 and TRBJ2-2, is DSGVTQTPKHLITATGQRVTLRCSPRSGDLSVYWYQQSLDQGLQFLIQYYNGEERAKGNILERFSAQQFPDLHSELNLSSLELGDSALYFCASSIGQGAGELFFGEGSRLTVL.

The chain carries TRBV9 and TRBJ2-3, with 10 bases lining up with TRBD2. Germline assignment: CDR1 SGDLS and CDR2 YYNGEE. V trimming: 3 bases; J trimming: 5 bases; junction bases outside the gene matches: 6. The CDR3 spans 15 residues. This CDR3 reads CASSGAGGPVDTQYF. The DNA of the CDR3 is TGTGCCAGCAGCGGAGCGGGAGGGCCGGTAGATACGCAGTATTTT.

This clone appeared a few times. This sequence joins TRBV19 and TRBJ2-1; the D gene could be TRBD1 or TRBD2 (6 bases each). Trimming cost V 3 bases and J 3 bases, with 12 bases left between them. The CDR3 is made up of 15 amino acids. The germline V gene has CDR1 LNHDA and CDR2 SQIVND (reference sequence). The CDR3 DNA follows: TGTGCCAGTAGTATCGAGGGGGGCGGCTACAATGAGCAGTTCTTC. This encodes CASSIEGGGYNEQFF.

Only a few counts were recorded for this clone. The chain employs TRBV5-6 and TRBJ2-3; no reliable D call. The CDR3 extends over 14 amino acids. Germline CDR1 and CDR2: SGHDT and YYEEEE. The ends were cut back, 2 bases at V and 1 base at J, with 8 bases in the middle. In nucleotides, the CDR3 is TGTGCCAGCAGCTTTTACAGCCGCACAGATACGCAGTATTTT. It yields the protein CASSFYSRTDTQYF.

This chain joins TRBV2 and TRBJ2-5; 7 nucleotides align to TRBD1. Germline V gene sequence: CDR1 SNHLY, CDR2 FYNNEI. The CDR3 is 13 residues long. V lost 7 bases, J lost 4 bases, and 6 bases stayed unmatched. This CDR3 reads CASIQGVGETQYF. CDR3 in DNA: TGTGCCAGCATTCAGGGGGTCGGAGAGACCCAGTACTTC.

The genes are TRBV5-1 and TRBJ2-7; 8 nucleotides line up with TRBD2. V lost 4 bases to trimming and J lost 0 bases; unmatched junction nucleotides: 3. Germline CDR1 and CDR2: SGHRS and YFSETQ. The CDR3 loop spans 14 amino acids. The CDR3 protein is CASSREGSSYEQYF. CDR3 nucleotide sequence: TGCGCCAGCAGCCGGGAGGGCAGCTCCTACGAGCAGTACTTC.

This sequence joins TRBV6-5 and TRBJ2-7, with unresolved D. This CDR3 is 14 amino acids long. CDR1 and CDR2 (germline): MNHEY, SVGAGI. Trimming left V 0 bases short and J 0 bases short, with 6 bases between. The CDR3 nucleotides read TGTGCCAGCAGTTACTCCCCTGTCTCCTACGAGCAGTACTTC. Translation: CASSYSPVSYEQYF.

This chain connects TRBV5-1 to TRBJ1-1; D remains unclear. Trimming pared 1 base from V and 2 bases from J, leaving 0 bases between. Germline CDR1 SGHRS, CDR2 YFSETQ. This CDR3 comprises 11 residues. For the CDR3, the DNA is TGCGCCAGCAGCTTGAACACTGAAGCTTTCTTT. Residues: CASSLNTEAFF. The full variable domain, completed using reference TRBV5-1 and TRBJ1-1, is KAGVTQTPRYLIKTRGQQVTLSCSPISGHRSVSWYQQTPGQGLQFLFEYFSETQRNKGNFPGRFSGRQFSNSRSEMNVSTLELGDSALYLCASSLNTEAFFGQGTRLTVV.

The chain couples TRBV7-8 to TRBJ2-5, with no clear D. Germline-derived CDR1 and CDR2 are SGHVS and FQNEAQ. Trimming took 1 base from V and 6 from J, leaving 9 bases between them. There are 13 residues in the CDR3. The DNA of the CDR3 is TGTGCCAGCAGCTTAGAGGGCGGAAAGACCCAGTACTTC. Its translation: CASSLEGGKTQYF.

The chain employs TRBV20-1 and TRBJ1-2; D is unclear. Deletions cut 3 bases from V and 4 bases from J, with 6 bases between. Looked up from germline, CDR1 is DFQATT and CDR2 is SNEGSKA (reference sequence). This CDR3 has 11 amino acids. CDR3 region: CSARVSYGYTF. In nucleotides, the CDR3 is TGCAGTGCTAGGGTCAGCTATGGCTACACCTTC.